This T cell receptor (beta chain) was captured in a study of chemoradiotherapy in HPV16-positive cancers. The table came from immunoSEQ multiplex PCR; TCRdb's copy has only in-frame clones and leaves some out. Here the sample spans about 880 clones, roughly 89% being singletons. The source is a human donor with HPV-associated anogenital cancer. Specimen: tumor tissue, collected from a patient who underwent chemoradiotherapy.

This chain's CDR3 is CASSPPRDIYTDTQYF. CDR3 coding DNA: TGTGCCAGCAGCCCCCCACGGGACATCTACACAGATACGCAGTATTTT. The chain couples TRBV13 to TRBJ2-3; D is perhaps TRBD1 (6 bases). The CDR3 runs 16 residues. The V end lost 5 bases, the J end lost 2 bases, and 17 bases lay between the germline ends. Per germline, CDR1 PRHDT and CDR2 FYEKMQ (reference sequence). The complete variable domain, with remaining parts taken from reference TRBV13 and TRBJ2-3, reads AAGVIQSPRHLIKEKRETATLKCYPIPRHDTVYWYQQGPGQDPQFLISFYEKMQSDKGSIPDRFSAQQFSDYHSELNMSSLELGDSALYFCASSPPRDIYTDTQYFGPGTRLTVL.